The clone carrying this TCR beta chain was counted a single time. Its target is unknown. These data are taken from a study of cytomegalovirus exposure and HLA in healthy donors. The overall study: A later analysis reported the 100 to 150 validation repertoires used the same platform as the approximately 670 first-cohort repertoires.

Findings and limits, study-wide: Subsequent analysis of the roughly 120 validation repertoires found a tendency for first-cohort TCR clusters to co-occur.

The data were produced by immunoSEQ multiplex PCR, yet TCRdb's version contains in-frame clones alone and is incomplete. The table shows about 200,000 clones, with roughly 82% occurring only once. V lost 2 bases to trimming and J lost 6 bases, with 13 bases between them. Germline V gives CDR1 MNHNY, CDR2 SVGAGI (reference sequence). The CDR3 totals 15 residues. Among the approximately 130 subjects of the validation cohort, separate from the roughly 670-subject first cohort, were the donors. The sequenced sample was PBMCs. This TCR was sampled from a woman aged 25 to 39 in good health and CMV-seropositive. This chain connects TRBV6-6 to TRBJ1-4; maybe TRBD1 (6 bases). In DNA form, the CDR3 reads TGTGCCAGCAGTTACACACAGGGCCTCGATGAAAAACTGTTTTTT. This encodes CASSYTQGLDEKLFF.